The 14 T cell receptor beta chains presented below share a single source sample, sequenced in a study of blood T cell repertoires in COVID-19. Clones were read by immunoSEQ multiplex PCR, and TCRdb kept only the in-frame ones, dropping some. The sample holds fewer than 100,000 clones; about 87% are singletons and the top ten take 7.4%. Sequencing was carried out using peripheral blood. Source of these receptors: a human donor with acute or convalescent COVID-19. The donor label of this sample is uncertain.

This chain connects TRBV6-2 or TRBV6-3 to TRBJ1-5; TRBD1 might be the D (6 bases). Germline values: CDR1 MNHEY, CDR2 SVGEGT. V dropped 5 bases and J dropped 7 bases, with 12 bases sitting between them. The CDR3 is made up of 13 amino acids. The CDR3 nucleotides read TGTGCCAGCAGTATAACAGGGTTGCAGCCCCAGCATTTT. Amino acids: CASSITGLQPQHF.

The genes are TRBV7-9 and TRBJ1-5; 10 bases match TRBD1. The V and J ends lost 2 bases and 7 bases, in that order; junction bases with no gene match: 8. Germline V gives CDR1 SEHNR, CDR2 FQNEAQ (reference sequence). The CDR3 consists of 16 residues. The CDR3 region is CASSLFGQGVRQPQHF. CDR3 DNA sequence: TGTGCCAGCAGCTTATTCGGACAGGGGGTAAGGCAGCCCCAGCATTTT.

The V gene is TRBV3-1 (or the pseudogene TRBV3-2), the J gene TRBJ2-2; D might be TRBD2 (6 bases). Trimming left V 3 bases short and J 5 bases short, with 13 bases between. Per germline, CDR1 LGHDT and CDR2 YNNKEL (reference sequence). CDR3 length: 15 amino acids. CDR3 sequence (DNA): TGTGCCAGCAGCCACGGGACTTTAGATACCGGGGAGCTGTTTTTT. Residues: CASSHGTLDTGELFF.

The V call is TRBV27, the J call TRBJ2-1, with 9 bases fitting TRBD2. The CDR3 spans 16 residues. With V trimmed by 1 base and J by 5 bases, 6 bases remained unmatched. Germline CDR1 reads MNHEY; CDR2 reads SMNVEV (reference sequence). The CDR3 nucleotides are TGTGCCAGCAGTTTATATAGCGGGGGCCCGGACAATGAGCAGTTCTTC. Protein product: CASSLYSGGPDNEQFF.

This clone was picked up a small number of times. The chain employs TRBV5-5 and TRBJ1-3; possibly TRBD1 for D (6 bases). The CDR3 runs to 17 residues. The V and J ends lost 0 bases and 0 bases respectively, with 13 bases between them. Germline V lookup: CDR1 SGHKS, CDR2 YYEKEE (reference sequence). CDR3 DNA sequence: TGTGCCAGCAGCTTGGCTTCGGGGGGCGCCTCTGGAAACACCATATATTTT. Translating it yields CASSLASGGASGNTIYF.

This chain connects TRBV29-1 to TRBJ2-2; TRBD1 might be the D (6 bases). This CDR3 spans 13 amino acids. V lost 4 bases and J 7 bases, leaving 13 bases between the germline ends. The germline V gene encodes CDR1 SQVTM and CDR2 ANQGSEA. The CDR3 DNA reads as TGCAGCGTTGTAGCCAGGGGTGGCGGGGAGCTGTTTTTT. Translation: CSVVARGGGELFF.

This sequence joins TRBV12-5 and TRBJ1-2; D is perhaps TRBD1 (5 bases). Germline-derived CDR1 and CDR2 are LGHNT and FRNRAP. V shed 3 bases and J shed 4 bases, with 15 bases lying between them. This CDR3 spans 15 amino acids. The DNA of the CDR3 is TGTGCTAGTGGTTTTTCCCCACCAGGGTCCTATGGCTACACCTTC. As protein: CASGFSPPGSYGYTF.

The chain uses TRBV7-2 and TRBJ2-5; 7 nucleotides align to TRBD2. The germline V gene encodes CDR1 SGHTA and CDR2 FQGNSA. V shed 1 base and J 4 bases; nucleotides not matched to a gene: 9. The CDR3 is 16 amino acids. Here the CDR3 reads CASSLVGGGFGETQYF. CDR3 nucleotide sequence: TGTGCCAGCAGCTTAGTTGGGGGAGGGTTCGGAGAGACCCAGTACTTC.

The V and J genes are TRBV11-3 and TRBJ2-7; 9 bases are a match to TRBD1. With V trimmed by 5 bases and J by 4 bases, 3 bases remained unmatched. CDR1 and CDR2 (germline): SGHNT, YENEEA. CDR3 size: 13 residues. The CDR3 region has the DNA TGTGCCAGCAGCCCGGGACAGGGTTACGAGCAGTACTTC. Translated, it gives CASSPGQGYEQYF. Looking up the rest from reference TRBV11-3 and TRBJ2-7 gives the full variable domain: EAGVVQSPRYKIIEKKQPVAFWCNPISGHNTLYWYLQNLGQGPELLIRYENEEAVDDSQLPKDRFSAERLKGVDSTLKIQPAELGDSAVYLCASSPGQGYEQYFGPGTRLTVT.

The chain employs TRBV6-5 and TRBJ1-1; no firm D call. Germline-derived CDR1 and CDR2 are MNHEY and SVGAGI. The CDR3 length is 13 residues. Trimming left V 5 bases short and J 3 bases short, with 10 bases between. CDR3 DNA: TGTGCCAGCAGTCCTGACGGGTACACTGAAGCTTTCTTT. Encoded protein: CASSPDGYTEAFF.

V and J are TRBV24-1 and TRBJ2-3; a weak D match, TRBD1 (5 bases). Between the trimmed V and J ends, which lost 6 bases and 0 bases, there was a span of 12 bases. The CDR3 totals 15 residues. Germline lookup yields CDR1 KGHDR and CDR2 SFDVKD. In DNA, the CDR3 is TGTGCCACCAGTTGGGGCGCACTAAGCACAGATACGCAGTATTTT. It codes for CATSWGALSTDTQYF.

CDR3 amino acids: CASSSPTGFYGYTF. Here the CDR3 DNA reads TGTGCCAGCAGCTCACCGACAGGTTTCTATGGCTACACCTTC. This chain joins TRBV7-9 and TRBJ1-2, with D tentatively TRBD1 (6 bases). Germline CDR1 and CDR2: SEHNR and FQNEAQ (reference sequence). V lost 4 bases and J 4 bases, leaving 13 bases between the germline ends. The CDR3 is 14 amino acids.

This rearrangement joins TRBV19 to TRBJ1-6; unclear D gene. The length of the CDR3 is 15 residues. In germline, CDR1 is LNHDA, CDR2 SQIVND (reference sequence). Trimming shortened V by 2 bases and J by 10 bases, and 15 bases separated the two germline ends. CDR3 sequence (DNA): TGTGCCAGTAGTATATTTGGGGAGCCGGGGTCACCCCTCCACTTT. This gives the protein CASSIFGEPGSPLHF. The whole variable domain, remainder taken from reference TRBV19 and TRBJ1-6, is DGGITQSPKYLFRKEGQNVTLSCEQNLNHDAMYWYRQDPGQGLRLIYYSQIVNDFQKGDIAEGYSVSREKKESFPLTVTSAQKNPTAFYLCASSIFGEPGSPLHFGNGTRLTVT.

CDR3 nucleotide sequence: TGTGCCAGCAGCTTGGAAGAGGGACAGGGGGCATATACGCAGTATTTT. It specifies CASSLEEGQGAYTQYF. The chain has TRBV5-5 and TRBJ2-3; 12 bases are a match to TRBD1. The CDR3 loop spans 16 amino acids. The germline gives CDR1 SGHKS, CDR2 YYEKEE (reference sequence). V was pared by 0 bases and J by 7 bases, with 6 bases of the junction left unmatched.